Listed here are 27 T cell receptor beta chains from one sample, sequenced in a study of blood T cell repertoires in COVID-19. Only in-frame clones appear in the TCRdb table, and some are missing; sequencing was by immunoSEQ multiplex PCR. Here the sample spans roughly 150,000 clones, roughly 90% being singletons. The specimen was PBMCs or T cells enriched from blood (not recorded which). These receptors all stem from a middle-aged man who had recovered from COVID-19.

The genes are TRBV6-2 or TRBV6-3 and TRBJ2-7, with 12 bases aligning to TRBD2. V gave up 2 bases and J gave up 7 bases; unmatched junction bases: 6. The CDR3 sequence is 15 residues long. Germline assignment: CDR1 MNHEY and CDR2 SVGEGT. The CDR3 region is CASSYPGLAGREQYF. DNA for the CDR3: TGTGCCAGCAGTTACCCCGGACTAGCGGGACGAGAGCAGTACTTC.

The chain combines TRBV6-4 with TRBJ2-2, with TRBD1 matching over 8 bases. This CDR3 spans 16 amino acids. Germline-derived CDR1 and CDR2 are MRHNA and SNTAGT. Trimming removed 5 bases from V and 5 bases from J; junction bases left unmatched: 10. CDR3 residues: CASSPGQGQLTGELFF. The CDR3 bases are TGTGCCAGCAGTCCCGGACAGGGCCAGTTAACCGGGGAGCTGTTTTTT.

The V call is TRBV21-1, the J call TRBJ2-7; the D segment call TRBD1 is taken from the table without a DNA check. TRBV21-1 constitutes a pseudogene. This CDR3 has 15 residues. CDR3 amino acids: CASSETGVGTYEQYF. As DNA, the CDR3 is TGTGCCAGCAGCGAGACAGGGGTGGGGACCTACGAGCAGTACTTC.

The chain is built from TRBV28 and TRBJ2-2; 8 bases agree with TRBD1. V was pared by 2 bases and J by 11 bases, with 13 bases of the junction left unmatched. CDR3 size: 16 residues. Germline CDR1 is MDHEN and CDR2 is SYDVKM. The CDR3 coding sequence is TGTGCCAGCAGTTTACACCCTGGACAGGGCCGCGCTGAGCTGTTTTTT. It yields the protein CASSLHPGQGRAELFF.

The rearrangement uses TRBV2 and TRBJ1-1; D possibly corresponds to TRBD1 (6 bases). Per the germline V gene, CDR1 is SNHLY and CDR2 is FYNNEI. V shed 10 bases and J shed 4 bases, with 16 bases lying between them. The CDR3 runs to 13 residues. The CDR3 reads CAMPTGLSTEAFF. CDR3 nucleotides: TGTGCCATGCCGACAGGTTTGAGCACTGAAGCTTTCTTT.

V and J are TRBV27 and TRBJ2-1; 16 bases are shared with TRBD2. Germline CDR1 reads MNHEY; CDR2 reads SMNVEV (reference sequence). The CDR3 length is 18 residues. The V and J ends lost 6 bases and 6 bases, in that order; junction bases with no gene match: 11. CDR3 residues: CASSFTGLAGGRGNEQFF. DNA of the CDR3: TGTGCCAGCAGCTTCACGGGACTAGCGGGAGGGAGGGGCAATGAGCAGTTCTTC.

The chain is built from TRBV11-2 and TRBJ2-3; tentative D call: TRBD2 (6 bases). CDR3 size: 17 residues. Germline CDR1 reads SGHAT; CDR2 reads FQNNGV. The V end lost 3 bases, the J end lost 6 bases, and 22 bases lay between the germline ends. In DNA, the CDR3 is TGTGCCAGCAGCTTGTCCCGAGCGGGCGGAAATCAGGATACGCAGTATTTT. Translation: CASSLSRAGGNQDTQYF.

This clone came up once. The chain links TRBV25-1 to TRBJ1-4; TRBD1 agrees at 9 bases. CDR1 is MGHDK and CDR2 is SYGVNS in the germline V gene. V trimming: 3 bases; J trimming: 7 bases; junction bases outside the gene matches: 9. CDR3 length: 16 residues. The CDR3 sequence is CASSDPFGQGSEKLFF. CDR3 nucleotide sequence: TGTGCCAGCAGTGACCCCTTCGGACAGGGGAGTGAAAAACTGTTTTTT.

The chain recombines TRBV6-6 with TRBJ2-2; 7 nucleotides agree with TRBD2. The CDR3 loop spans 15 amino acids. With 2 bases clipped from V and 8 bases from J, the junction kept 8 bases outside the gene matches. Germline CDR1 and CDR2: MNHNY and SVGAGI (reference sequence). The CDR3 sequence: CASSYRLAAEGELFF. The CDR3 coding sequence is TGTGCCAGCAGTTACCGCCTAGCGGCTGAGGGGGAGCTGTTTTTT.

The chain is built from TRBV28 and TRBJ1-6; no definite D call. The CDR3 covers 14 residues. Germline lookup yields CDR1 MDHEN and CDR2 SYDVKM. Trimming removed 2 bases at V and 8 bases at J, with 10 bases between. The CDR3 DNA reads as TGTGCCAGCAGTTTAACAGTAGCGTATTCACCCCTCCACTTT. This sequence encodes CASSLTVAYSPLHF. Supplemented by reference TRBV28 and TRBJ1-6, the full variable domain reads DVKVTQSSRYLVKRTGEKVFLECVQDMDHENMFWYRQDPGLGLRLIYFSYDVKMKEKGDIPEGYSVSREKKERFSLILESASTNQTSMYLCASSLTVAYSPLHFGNGTRLTVT.

The chain has TRBV5-4 and TRBJ1-2, with a weak D call TRBD1 (5 bases). The CDR3 consists of 16 residues. Trimming removed 0 bases at V and 4 bases at J, with 16 bases between. Germline CDR1 SGHNT, CDR2 YYREEE (reference sequence). The DNA for the CDR3 is TGTGCCAGCAGCTTGGTATTAGGGGTTCCCAGCTATGGCTACACCTTC. Its translation is CASSLVLGVPSYGYTF.

The genes are TRBV13 and TRBJ1-1; 8 nucleotides match TRBD1. Trimming removed 5 bases from V and 4 bases from J; junction bases left unmatched: 12. The germline V gene has CDR1 PRHDT and CDR2 FYEKMQ (reference sequence). The CDR3 extends over 16 amino acids. The CDR3 DNA follows: TGTGCCAGCAGCAGACCATCAGGGGGCTGGGGCACTGAAGCTTTCTTT. This gives the protein CASSRPSGGWGTEAFF. The variable domain in full, with the rest retrieved from reference TRBV13 and TRBJ1-1, is AAGVIQSPRHLIKEKRETATLKCYPIPRHDTVYWYQQGPGQDPQFLISFYEKMQSDKGSIPDRFSAQQFSDYHSELNMSSLELGDSALYFCASSRPSGGWGTEAFFGQGTRLTVV.

The genes are TRBV19 and TRBJ2-7; 11 bases align to TRBD1. The CDR3 contains 17 residues. CDR1 is LNHDA and CDR2 is SQIVND in the germline V gene (reference sequence). The ends lost 3 bases at V and 0 bases at J; junction bases unmatched: 7. CDR3 sequence: CASSIFLGQGDSYEQYF. The DNA for the CDR3 is TGTGCCAGTAGTATTTTTCTGGGACAGGGGGACTCCTACGAGCAGTACTTC.

This clone was counted a few times. The chain is built from TRBV16 and TRBJ1-6; D unclear. The CDR3 covers 15 residues. Germline CDR1 reads KGHSY; CDR2 reads FQNENV. V was clipped by 1 base and J by 7 bases, with 11 bases between them. The CDR3 loop is CASSQLAAGNSPLHF. Here the CDR3 DNA reads TGTGCCAGCAGCCAATTGGCGGCGGGCAATTCACCCCTCCACTTT.

The chain carries TRBV7-8 and TRBJ1-4; 7 nucleotides align to TRBD1. The CDR3 is 15 amino acids. Germline V CDR1 and CDR2: SGHVS, FQNEAQ. J lost 5 bases, V lost 4 bases, and 7 bases had no gene match. The CDR3 here is CASSSLGQKNEKLFF. The CDR3 DNA reads as TGTGCCAGCAGCTCCCTGGGACAGAAAAATGAAAAACTGTTTTTT. The variable domain in full, completed from reference TRBV7-8 and TRBJ1-4, reads GAGVSQSPRYKVAKRGQDVALRCDPISGHVSLFWYQQALGQGPEFLTYFQNEAQLDKSGLPSDRFFAERPEGSVSTLKIQRTQQEDSAVYLCASSSLGQKNEKLFFGSGTQLSVL.

The rearrangement links TRBV2 to TRBJ1-6, with TRBD1 identical over 7 bases. V was pared by 8 bases and J by 8 bases, with 9 bases of the junction left unmatched. The germline CDR1 and CDR2 sequences are SNHLY and FYNNEI. The CDR3 length is 14 residues. CDR3 nucleotide sequence: TGTGCCAGCTGTAGCGTGCAGGGGGATTCACCCCTCCACTTT. Its translation: CASCSVQGDSPLHF.

The chain uses TRBV19 and TRBJ2-7; 13 positions match TRBD2. The length of the CDR3 is 18 residues. CDR1 is LNHDA and CDR2 is SQIVND in the germline V gene (reference sequence). Germline trimming cut 3 bases from V and 1 base from J; bases unmatched to any gene: 9. Written as DNA, the CDR3 is TGTGCCAGTAGTATCAGGACTAGCGGGAGTCAACCGTCCTACGAGCAGTACTTC. Protein: CASSIRTSGSQPSYEQYF.

V and J are TRBV6-6 and TRBJ1-2; 11 bases are shared with TRBD1. CDR1 and CDR2 from the germline V gene are MNHNY and SVGAGI (reference sequence). Trimming took 5 bases from V and 1 from J; bases not matched to a gene: 6. The CDR3 sequence is 16 residues long. The CDR3, as DNA: TGTGCCAGCAGTAAAGGACAGGGGGCCGTTAACTATGGCTACACCTTC. It translates to CASSKGQGAVNYGYTF.

The sample holds one count of this clone. The V gene is TRBV15, the J gene TRBJ1-2; tentatively, D is TRBD1 (6 bases). In germline, CDR1 is LNHNV, CDR2 YYDKDF (reference sequence). The CDR3 is 15 amino acids. V lost 0 bases and J 4 bases, leaving 12 bases between the germline ends. CDR3 nucleotide sequence: TGTGCCACCAGCAGAGAAGGACAGCAAATCTATGGCTACACCTTC. Protein product: CATSREGQQIYGYTF.

The gene calls are TRBV6-5 and TRBJ2-5, with D possibly being TRBD1 (6 bases). The V end lost 0 bases, the J end lost 3 bases, and 11 bases lay between the germline ends. CDR3 length: 15 residues. The V gene's germline CDR1 is MNHEY and CDR2 SVGAGI. This CDR3 is CASSYSYNREETQYF. The CDR3 region has the DNA TGTGCCAGCAGTTACTCGTATAACAGGGAAGAGACCCAGTACTTC.

For this clone: This same CDR3 is encoded by further DNA sequences in the sample. The J gene is TRBJ2-3, the V gene TRBV5-1; tentative D call: TRBD2 (6 bases). Per germline, CDR1 SGHRS and CDR2 YFSETQ. V lost 2 bases and J 1 base, leaving 8 bases between the germline ends. This CDR3 has 14 amino acids. CDR3 protein: CASSLGTGTDTQYF. DNA for the CDR3: TGCGCCAGCAGCTTAGGGACTGGCACAGATACGCAGTATTTT. Based on the CDR3 plus reference TRBV5-1 and TRBJ2-3, the full variable domain is KAGVTQTPRYLIKTRGQQVTLSCSPISGHRSVSWYQQTPGQGLQFLFEYFSETQRNKGNFPGRFSGRQFSNSRSEMNVSTLELGDSALYLCASSLGTGTDTQYFGPGTRLTVL.

This chain's CDR3 is CSVLSSGTSTDTQYF. The CDR3 nucleotides are TGCAGCGTTTTGTCCAGCGGGACCAGCACAGATACGCAGTATTTT. The rearrangement joins TRBV29-1 to TRBJ2-3; 7 nucleotides match TRBD2. Germline trimming cut 5 bases from V and 0 bases from J; bases unmatched to any gene: 8. Germline loops: CDR1 SQVTM, CDR2 ANQGSEA. This CDR3 has 15 amino acids.

The sample holds one count of this clone. The chain combines TRBV11-2 with TRBJ2-1; TRBD2 matches 14 bases. V shed 2 bases and J 8 bases; nucleotides not matched to a gene: 5. Germline V lookup: CDR1 SGHAT, CDR2 FQNNGV. The CDR3 covers 16 residues. The CDR3 spells CASSLSGTSGGHEQFF. The CDR3, as DNA: TGTGCCAGCAGCTTATCCGGGACTAGCGGGGGCCATGAGCAGTTCTTC.

In DNA, the CDR3 is TGTGCCAGCAGTCCCCCGGGGGTAGGGAAGGCCGGGGAGCTGTTTTTT. Its translation is CASSPPGVGKAGELFF. The V gene is TRBV25-1, the J gene TRBJ2-2; maybe TRBD2 (6 bases). From germline, CDR1 is MGHDK and CDR2 SYGVNS. Trimming pared 5 bases from V and 6 bases from J, leaving 19 bases between. The CDR3 totals 16 residues.

This clone was recorded only once. The chain is built from TRBV9 and TRBJ1-2; 10 nucleotides line up with TRBD1. The CDR3 is made up of 16 amino acids. Germline assignment: CDR1 SGDLS and CDR2 YYNGEE. V lost 3 bases, J lost 7 bases, and 12 bases stayed unmatched. This CDR3 reads CASSAQTGTGERGYTF. The DNA for the CDR3 is TGTGCCAGCAGCGCACAAACTGGGACAGGGGAACGTGGCTACACCTTC.

This clone was seen more than once but under ten times. The J gene is TRBJ1-5, the V gene TRBV19; possibly TRBD1 for D (6 bases). The CDR3 covers 15 residues. Germline V gene sequence: CDR1 LNHDA, CDR2 SQIVND (reference sequence). The V end was cut by 5 bases, the J end by 4 bases, with 15 bases between. CDR3 amino acids: CASSVKRTVNQPQHF. CDR3 DNA: TGTGCCAGTAGTGTTAAAAGGACAGTTAATCAGCCCCAGCATTTT.

V usage is TRBV2 and J usage is TRBJ1-3; the D is unclear. The V and J ends lost 2 bases and 0 bases respectively, with 17 bases between them. CDR1 SNHLY and CDR2 FYNNEI come from the germline V gene. The CDR3 length is 18 residues. The chain's CDR3 is CASSENSPGVHSGNTIYF. The CDR3 nucleotides read TGTGCCAGCAGTGAAAATTCCCCGGGAGTGCACTCTGGAAACACCATATATTTT.